This T cell receptor (beta chain) was recovered during a study of blood T cell repertoires in COVID-19. As for the study in general: Researchers got acute and convalescent COVID-19 samples from the United States, Italy and Spain. Nucleic acid was either cDNA or gDNA, and it came from T cells, B-cell-depleted T cells, or PBMCs.

How the authors handled the data: Reference gene primer amplification gave estimated nucleated cell counts. The table came from immunoSEQ multiplex PCR; TCRdb's copy has only in-frame clones and leaves some out. That table furnishes V, J and clone size, whereas the DNA furnished D and trimming. This sample has 120,000 or so clones; approximately 80% occur once, and the top ten carry 4% to 5.5%. V dropped 0 bases and J dropped 9; count of bases not matched to a gene: 9. Germline V CDR1 and CDR2: LNHDA, SQIVND (reference sequence). This CDR3 spans 15 amino acids. J is TRBJ1-1 and V is TRBV19, with 8 bases identical to TRBD1. The sample was peripheral blood. This receptor was identified in an older woman with acute or convalescent COVID-19. The chain's CDR3 is CASSIDPRGRIKAFF. CDR3 nucleotide sequence: TGTGCCAGTAGTATAGATCCCAGGGGGCGGATAAAAGCTTTCTTT.